The TCR beta chain described here comes from a study of T cells in localized non-small cell lung cancer (dated by TCRdb to the early 2020s). Notes on the research overall: T cell repertoires of 200 to 250 early-stage NSCLC patients were analyzed, with tumors being compared against uninvolved tumor-adjacent lungs. The cohort comprised around 250 treatment-naïve NSCLC patients with resected, localized lung tumors. A mean age of around 66 years was recorded for the NSCLC patients, of whom under 150 were male and about a hundred were female.

At diagnosis, tumor, uninvolved tumor-adjacent lung and peripheral blood were collected and then preserved as a mix of FFPE and fresh-frozen material. For TCR repertoire profiling, blood samples were analyzed as peripheral blood mononuclear cells. Between the V and J ends, shortened by 8 bases and 4 bases respectively, the junction contains 20 bases. CDR1 is given as ENHRY and CDR2 as SYGVKD, both from the germline V gene. The CDR3 sequence holds 15 residues, the cysteine and phenylalanine included. The read is trimmed to its CDR3 DNA, 45 bases read in frame from base 1. Overall results and qualifications from the work: Because multi-region tumor sequencing was not done, intratumor heterogeneity could not be ruled out. Uninvolved tumor-adjacent lung showed the highest T cell clonality, higher than tumor, which suggests more focused antigenic responses in the uninvolved tumor-adjacent lung. Of the top 100 tumor clones, a median of approximately 60 were detected in paired uninvolved adjacent lung; approximately 28 were also among that lung's top 100. Longer overall survival was associated with higher T cell density in blood, whereas shorter survival was associated with higher clonality in adjacent lung. Because of the exploratory design, TCR variables were selected using unadjusted p-values without false-discovery rate correction.

This clone has only a few counts. It lacks a known antigen. Per-base quality was not reported, and no clone a single base away is much larger than it. TCR beta CDR3 regions were sequenced from DNA using the immunoSEQ Assay. For the original study's pipeline: T cell density was computed as TCR beta template counts normalized to usable DNA estimated by amplifying housekeeping genes. Richness was estimated with the preseqR package, extrapolating to 400,000 templates for PBMC samples and 120,000 templates for tissue samples. Clonality was taken to be one minus Pielou's evenness. To identify tissue-enriched TCRs, differential abundance testing was run on productive amino-acid clonotypes with a minimum total count of 5 and an alpha of 0.1. The Jaccard Index and the Morisita Overlap Index were used to measure repertoire overlap between compartments. TCR beta CDR3s were clustered by GLIPH together with public tetramer-defined viral CDR3s, and at least three viral sequences plus V-gene enrichment were required for viral motifs. The table comes from immuneACCESS by way of TCRdb, which keeps in-frame sequences with V and J called. Part of the clones is missing from these tables; in studies checked, under half for an unresolved V gene and the rest for unknown reasons. V, J and clone size are taken as reported in that table, and D and trimming were inferred from the DNA itself. The sample table shows 55,000 to 65,000 clones, and 80% to 95% are seen once. The ten largest clonotypes hold just under 20% of the sample.

The V and J genes are TRBV10-3 and TRBJ1-1; the D region possibly corresponds to TRBD1 (5 bases align). This sequence originates from a man aged 35-75 years with stage I lung adenocarcinoma. The input for sequencing was peripheral blood, taken before any cancer treatment. The CDR3 reads CAIGRAKGRATEAFF. Here is the DNA: TGTGCCATCGGAAGGGCAAAGGGGAGGGCCACTGAAGCTTTCTTT.